This TCR beta chain was captured by sequencing in a study of T cells after yellow fever vaccination. Points from the study as a whole: Of the clonotypes, a small share occurred in both CD4 and CD8 compartments. In FACS-sorted repertoires, abundant clonotypes from the bulk population could appear as contaminants.

Researchers made TCR cDNA using 5'RACE template switching, and this step added a universal primer site and UMIs. One entry per CDR3 protein results from TCRdb running MiXCR on the 5' RACE reads. Of 150,000 to 200,000 distinct CDR3 sequences listed, roughly a tenth were seen once; the top ten hold approximately 35%. The ends were cut back, 0 bases at V and 4 bases at J, with 10 bases in the middle. Germline V lookup: CDR1 LGHDT, CDR2 YNNKEL (reference sequence). This CDR3 is 15 amino acids long. A note on this clonotype: Antigen specificity is unknown.

The rearrangement joins TRBV3-1 to TRBJ1-5; D call uncertain. The sequence was obtained from a man aged 18 to 29 who received the YFV17D yellow fever vaccine. This material consisted of CD8+ T cells sorted from PBMCs, taken 45 days after the yellow fever booster vaccination. This chain's CDR3 is CASSQDQTGNQPQHF. In DNA form, the CDR3 reads TGTGCCAGCAGCCAAGATCAGACGGGAAATCAGCCCCAGCATTTT.